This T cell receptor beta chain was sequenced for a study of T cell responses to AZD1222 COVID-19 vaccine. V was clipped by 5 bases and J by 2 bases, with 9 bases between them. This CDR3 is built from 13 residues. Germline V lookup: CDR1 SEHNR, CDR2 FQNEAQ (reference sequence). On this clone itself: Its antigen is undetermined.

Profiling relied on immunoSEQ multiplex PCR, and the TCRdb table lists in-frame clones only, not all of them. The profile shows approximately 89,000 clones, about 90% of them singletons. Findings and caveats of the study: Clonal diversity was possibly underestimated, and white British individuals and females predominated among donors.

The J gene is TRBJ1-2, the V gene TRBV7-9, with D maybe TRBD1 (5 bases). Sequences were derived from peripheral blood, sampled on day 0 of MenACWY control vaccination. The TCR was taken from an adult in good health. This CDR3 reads CASSPGANYGYTF. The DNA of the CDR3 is TGTGCCAGCAGCCCCGGGGCCAACTATGGCTACACCTTC.